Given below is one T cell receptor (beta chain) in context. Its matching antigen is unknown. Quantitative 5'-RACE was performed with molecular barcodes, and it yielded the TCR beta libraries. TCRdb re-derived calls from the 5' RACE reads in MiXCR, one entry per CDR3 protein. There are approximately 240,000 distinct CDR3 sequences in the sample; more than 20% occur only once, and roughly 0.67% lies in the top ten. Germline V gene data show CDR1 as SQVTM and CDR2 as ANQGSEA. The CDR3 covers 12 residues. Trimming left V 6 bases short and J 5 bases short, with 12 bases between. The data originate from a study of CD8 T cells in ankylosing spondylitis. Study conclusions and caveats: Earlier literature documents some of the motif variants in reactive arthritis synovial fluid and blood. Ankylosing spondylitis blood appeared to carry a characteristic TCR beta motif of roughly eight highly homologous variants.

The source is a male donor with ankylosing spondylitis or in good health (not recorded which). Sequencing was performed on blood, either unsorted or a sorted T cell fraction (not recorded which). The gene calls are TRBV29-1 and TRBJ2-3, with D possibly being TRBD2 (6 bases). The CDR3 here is CSVDGGVDTQYF. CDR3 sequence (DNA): TGCAGCGTGGACGGGGGAGTAGATACGCAGTATTTT.